Listed here are 27 T cell receptor beta chains from one sample, sequenced in a study of beta chain features in type 1 diabetes. Study-wide results and caveats: TCRB CDR3s from Type 1 diabetes patients were moderately but significantly shorter in all four CD4+ subsets.

Reverse transcribing all isolated RNA meant expressed TCRB transcripts were sequenced. Profiled with immunoSEQ multiplex PCR; TCRdb holds only in-frame clones, not every one. This sample has about 300,000 clones, with about 13% found just once. Their antigens remain unidentified. Sequenced input: naive CD4+ T cells from blood. These TCRs come from a woman aged 18-30 years with type 1 diabetes.

The V and J genes are TRBV30 and TRBJ1-1; perhaps TRBD1 as D (5 bases). V shed 0 bases and J shed 6 bases, with 8 bases lying between them. CDR3 length: 12 residues. CDR1 is GTSNPN, CDR2 SVGIG, per germline (reference sequence). CDR3 loop: CAWSVGGPEAFF. In nucleotides, the CDR3 is TGTGCCTGGAGTGTGGGGGGTCCTGAAGCTTTCTTT.

The chain has TRBV15 and TRBJ1-2; D call uncertain. The germline CDR1 and CDR2 sequences are LNHNV and YYDKDF (reference sequence). This CDR3 is 14 amino acids long. The germline V and J ends were trimmed by 4 bases and 6 bases, with 15 bases remaining between them. The CDR3 bases are TGTGCCACCAGCAAGCGGACGGGAGAAAATGGCTACACCTTC. It codes for CATSKRTGENGYTF. Full variable domain (missing parts from reference TRBV15 and TRBJ1-2): DAMVIQNPRYQVTQFGKPVTLSCSQTLNHNVMYWYQQKSSQAPKLLFHYYDKDFNNEADTPDNFQSRRPNTSFCFLDIRSPGLGDTAMYLCATSKRTGENGYTFGSGTRLTVV.

V and J are TRBV6-4 and TRBJ2-7; the D gene is possibly TRBD2 (6 bases). V was trimmed by 2 bases and J by 3 bases, leaving 8 bases between them. Germline V gene sequence: CDR1 MRHNA, CDR2 SNTAGT. The CDR3 covers 13 residues. CDR3 nucleotides: TGTGCCAGCAGTGACGCGGACTACTACGAGCAGTACTTC. Amino acids: CASSDADYYEQYF.

The J gene is TRBJ1-5, the V gene TRBV5-1, with a tentative D call TRBD1 (5 bases). CDR3 length equals 15 residues. Germline CDR1 SGHRS, CDR2 YFSETQ. V gave up 4 bases and J gave up 7 bases, with 18 bases separating them. The CDR3 spells CASSPEGARSQPQHF. The CDR3 nucleotides are TGCGCCAGCAGCCCGGAAGGGGCTCGTAGCCAGCCCCAGCATTTT.

The rearrangement links TRBV6-5 to TRBJ2-3, with 12 nucleotides matching TRBD2. Germline CDR1 reads MNHEY; CDR2 reads SVGAGI. Unmatched junction bases numbered 2, after V lost 4 bases and J lost 0 bases. The CDR3 sequence is 16 residues long. The CDR3 DNA reads as TGTGCCAGCAGTTCCGGGACTAGCGGGAGCACAGATACGCAGTATTTT. It codes for CASSSGTSGSTDTQYF.

The V call is TRBV7-8, the J call TRBJ1-1; D is ambiguous. Trimming removed 1 base at V and 3 bases at J, with 6 bases between. The CDR3 is 13 amino acids. Germline CDR1 is SGHVS and CDR2 is FQNEAQ. This CDR3 reads CASSLDGDTEAFF. CDR3 DNA: TGTGCCAGCAGCTTAGATGGAGACACTGAAGCTTTCTTT.

This sequence joins TRBV6-5 and TRBJ2-3; 10 bases are a match to TRBD2. V shed 5 bases and J 0 bases; nucleotides not matched to a gene: 2. CDR1 and CDR2 from the germline V gene are MNHEY and SVGAGI. This CDR3 has 15 residues. CDR3 DNA: TGTGCCAGCAGTCCTAGCGGGAGCAGCACAGATACGCAGTATTTT. Translating it yields CASSPSGSSTDTQYF.

The V gene is TRBV6-6, the J gene TRBJ1-2; TRBD1 agrees at 8 bases. The CDR3 runs 14 residues. CDR1 is MNHNY, CDR2 SVGAGI, per germline (reference sequence). With V trimmed by 8 bases and J by 2 bases, 7 bases remained unmatched. The CDR3 sequence is CASGPTGGNYGYTF. Here the CDR3 DNA reads TGTGCCAGCGGACCCACAGGGGGGAACTATGGCTACACCTTC.

The chain uses TRBV27 and TRBJ2-5; possible D gene TRBD2, 6 bases. CDR1 and CDR2 (germline): MNHEY, SMNVEV (reference sequence). V lost 3 bases and J lost 2, with 13 bases in between. The CDR3 loop spans 15 amino acids. CDR3 nucleotide sequence: TGTGCCAGCAGTTTCTTGGGACTCCCTCAAGAGACCCAGTACTTC. Translation gives CASSFLGLPQETQYF.

This clone has only a few counts. The genes are TRBV15 and TRBJ2-7; 7 bases align to TRBD1. The CDR3 sequence is 14 residues long. Germline loops: CDR1 LNHNV, CDR2 YYDKDF (reference sequence). The V and J ends lost 5 bases and 2 bases, in that order; junction bases with no gene match: 6. CDR3 in DNA: TGTGCCACCAGCGGAAACAGGGGTGCCTACGAGCAGTACTTC. It codes for CATSGNRGAYEQYF.

The chain uses TRBV9 and TRBJ2-1, with a weak D call TRBD1 (6 bases). The CDR3 is made up of 17 amino acids. Germline lookup yields CDR1 SGDLS and CDR2 YYNGEE. V gave up 0 bases and J gave up 5 bases, with 18 bases separating them. As DNA, the CDR3 is TGTGCCAGCAGCGTAGGGCAGAGGGGGTCTCGGGACAATGAGCAGTTCTTC. Amino acids: CASSVGQRGSRDNEQFF. The whole variable domain, filled in from reference TRBV9 and TRBJ2-1, reads DSGVTQTPKHLITATGQRVTLRCSPRSGDLSVYWYQQSLDQGLQFLIQYYNGEERAKGNILERFSAQQFPDLHSELNLSSLELGDSALYFCASSVGQRGSRDNEQFFGPGTRLTVL.

The V gene is TRBV18, the J gene TRBJ2-3, with 11 positions matching TRBD2. The V and J ends lost 3 bases and 4 bases, in that order; junction bases with no gene match: 6. Per germline, CDR1 KGHSH and CDR2 LQKENI. The CDR3 contains 16 residues. This CDR3 is CASSPPLAGEADTQYF. The CDR3 DNA follows: TGTGCCAGCTCACCCCCACTAGCGGGAGAAGCAGATACGCAGTATTTT.

The V call is TRBV7-9, the J call TRBJ2-5, with TRBD2 matching over 8 bases. The CDR3 runs to 15 residues. From germline, CDR1 is SEHNR and CDR2 FQNEAQ (reference sequence). Trimming at V came to 6 bases and at J to 4 bases, leaving 10 bases not matched to a gene. CDR3 sequence: CASSYSSGRGETQYF. CDR3 coding DNA: TGTGCCAGCAGTTATTCTAGCGGGCGGGGAGAGACCCAGTACTTC.

This rearrangement joins TRBV23-1 to TRBJ2-2, with D maybe TRBD2 (6 bases). TRBV23-1 carries the ORF label, with uncertain function. The CDR3 is made up of 24 amino acids. V was trimmed by 2 bases and J by 5 bases, leaving 39 bases between them. The CDR3 coding sequence is TGCGCCAGCAGTCAACAGGGTCAGGGTCGCCGGGTGTATGGTGGGCAGGGAGGTACCGGGGAGCTGTTTTTT. Protein sequence: CASSQQGQGRRVYGGQGGTGELFF.

In its sample, this clone was seen a few times. The rearrangement joins TRBV7-2 to TRBJ2-7; maybe TRBD2 (6 bases). This CDR3 comprises 15 residues. Germline CDR1 reads SGHTA; CDR2 reads FQGNSA. Trimming removed 5 bases at V and 1 base at J, with 15 bases between. The DNA for the CDR3 is TGTGCCAGCAGCGTTACCGGGACTTCTTCCTACGAGCAGTACTTC. The encoded protein is CASSVTGTSSYEQYF.

V gene TRBV5-4 combines with J gene TRBJ1-1; 8 nucleotides agree with TRBD1. Germline CDR1 reads SGHNT; CDR2 reads YYREEE (reference sequence). The trim removed 0 bases at V and 4 bases at J, leaving 2 bases unmatched. This CDR3 comprises 14 residues. The CDR3 DNA sequence: TGTGCCAGCAGCTTGGGACAGGGGACCACTGAAGCTTTCTTT. Translated: CASSLGQGTTEAFF. The whole variable domain, remainder taken from reference TRBV5-4 and TRBJ1-1, is ETGVTQSPTHLIKTRGQQVTLRCSSQSGHNTVSWYQQALGQGPQFIFQYYREEENGRGNFPPRFSGLQFPNYSSELNVNALELDDSALYLCASSLGQGTTEAFFGQGTRLTVV.

The rearrangement links TRBV2 to TRBJ2-1; a weak D match, TRBD1 (5 bases). In germline, CDR1 is SNHLY, CDR2 FYNNEI. Trimming took 5 bases from V and 0 from J, leaving 8 bases between them. The CDR3 loop spans 14 amino acids. CDR3 coding DNA: TGTGCCAGCAGTTGGACATCCTCCTACAATGAGCAGTTCTTC. Translation: CASSWTSSYNEQFF. Full variable domain (missing parts from reference TRBV2 and TRBJ2-1): EPEVTQTPSHQVTQMGQEVILRCVPISNHLYFYWYRQILGQKVEFLVSFYNNEISEKSEIFDDQFSVERPDGSNFTLKIRSTKLEDSAMYFCASSWTSSYNEQFFGPGTRLTVL.

The chain joins TRBV11-2 to TRBJ2-1; TRBD2 agrees at 11 bases. CDR1 SGHAT and CDR2 FQNNGV come from the germline V gene. This CDR3 spans 15 amino acids. V lost 0 bases and J lost 9; bases outside the gene matches: 4. The CDR3 sequence: CASSLELAGVPEQFF. The CDR3 bases are TGTGCCAGCAGCTTAGAACTAGCGGGAGTCCCTGAGCAGTTCTTC.

This clone was picked up a small number of times. This chain joins TRBV6-6 and TRBJ1-5; D unresolved. The V end lost 7 bases, the J end lost 5 bases, and 18 bases lay between the germline ends. In germline, CDR1 is MNHNY, CDR2 SVGAGI (reference sequence). This CDR3 has 15 residues. The CDR3 loop is CASTRTYGGDQPQHF. The DNA of the CDR3 is TGTGCCAGCACTCGAACGTACGGCGGGGATCAGCCCCAGCATTTT.

This chain joins TRBV5-6 and TRBJ2-1; D possibly corresponds to TRBD2 (5 bases). The CDR3 runs 14 residues. Germline-derived CDR1 and CDR2 are SGHDT and YYEEEE. Trimming stripped 1 base from V and 8 bases from J, with 13 bases between. The CDR3 reads CASSLTPSSYEQFF. DNA of the CDR3: TGTGCCAGCAGCTTGACTCCCTCTAGCTATGAGCAGTTCTTC.

This clone was detected a few times. This sequence joins TRBV18 and TRBJ2-3, with 7 bases matching TRBD1. J was trimmed by 1 base and V by 5 bases; bases with no gene match: 6. Germline CDR1 and CDR2: KGHSH and LQKENI. This CDR3 comprises 15 residues. The CDR3: CASSSRQGGTDTQYF. Here the CDR3 DNA reads TGTGCCAGCTCATCAAGACAGGGAGGCACAGATACGCAGTATTTT.

The rearrangement joins TRBV9 to TRBJ1-4, with D possibly TRBD1 on 6 matching bases. V lost 2 bases and J 8 bases, leaving 22 bases between the germline ends. Germline CDR1 reads SGDLS; CDR2 reads YYNGEE. This CDR3 region has 17 residues. CDR3 nucleotide sequence: TGTGCCAGCAGCGTCACTCCAAACCGGGACAATCGCGAAAAACTGTTTTTT. It specifies CASSVTPNRDNREKLFF.

The V gene is TRBV5-1, the J gene TRBJ2-5, with D tentatively TRBD1 (6 bases). Germline V gene data show CDR1 as SGHRS and CDR2 as YFSETQ. V was shortened by 4 bases and J by 2 bases, with 15 bases between the two germline ends. The CDR3 runs to 15 residues. CDR3 DNA sequence: TGCGCCAGCAGCCCCACCACTACAGGGCAAGAGACCCAGTACTTC. This translates into CASSPTTTGQETQYF.

The V and J genes are TRBV5-1 and TRBJ2-1; tentative D call: TRBD2 (6 bases). The CDR3 has 13 amino acids. Germline-derived CDR1 and CDR2 are SGHRS and YFSETQ. V gave up 5 bases and J gave up 10 bases, with 16 bases separating them. The CDR3 region has the DNA TGCGCCAGCAGACTAGCCGCAATGTACGAGCAGTTCTTC. Translated: CASRLAAMYEQFF.

This chain joins TRBV19 and TRBJ2-1; the match to TRBD2 covers 9 bases. Trimming removed 9 bases from V and 7 bases from J; junction bases left unmatched: 13. CDR1 is LNHDA, CDR2 SQIVND, per germline (reference sequence). CDR3 length: 15 amino acids. This CDR3 is CASTSGVAGANEQFF. CDR3 nucleotides: TGTGCCAGCACCTCTGGGGTAGCGGGAGCTAATGAGCAGTTCTTC.

This clone was seen a handful of times. The chain is built from TRBV5-4 and TRBJ1-1, with D uncertain. The V gene's germline CDR1 is SGHNT and CDR2 YYREEE (reference sequence). Trimming left V 3 bases short and J 0 bases short, with 12 bases between. This CDR3 is built from 15 residues. The CDR3 protein is CASSSAAQLNTEAFF. The CDR3 DNA reads as TGTGCCAGCAGCTCTGCTGCCCAGTTGAACACTGAAGCTTTCTTT. Filled out from reference TRBV5-4 and TRBJ1-1, the complete variable domain reads ETGVTQSPTHLIKTRGQQVTLRCSSQSGHNTVSWYQQALGQGPQFIFQYYREEENGRGNFPPRFSGLQFPNYSSELNVNALELDDSALYLCASSSAAQLNTEAFFGQGTRLTVV.

This clone showed up just a few times. The rearrangement links TRBV7-9 to TRBJ1-1; the D gene is possibly TRBD1 (5 bases). Trimming left V 5 bases short and J 0 bases short, with 16 bases between. From germline, CDR1 is SEHNR and CDR2 FQNEAQ (reference sequence). The CDR3 runs 16 residues. The CDR3 spells CASSQGSPRVNTEAFF. The DNA of the CDR3 is TGTGCCAGCAGCCAGGGATCGCCCCGGGTGAACACTGAAGCTTTCTTT.